A selection of T cell receptor beta chains follows, all from one sample in a study of OX40 agonist ivuxolimab in advanced cancers. The method was immunoSEQ multiplex PCR; TCRdb's version includes in-frame clones alone and lacks a portion of them. This sample has 60,000 to 100,000 clones; roughly 90% occur once, and the top ten carry about 11%. Source: CD4+ or CD8+ T cells sorted from blood, taken in a trial of the OX40 agonist ivuxolimab. The receptors shown here come from an adult with an advanced solid tumor such as melanoma, head and neck, liver or kidney cancer. Both conserved end residues are part of each CDR3. D genes are given only for firm matches. A row's size may be missing; if present it is once, few, many or a size class.

clone size,V gene,J gene,D gene,CDR3 protein,CDR3 DNA
-,TRBV5-1,TRBJ1-2,TRBD1,CASSLETGGNGYTF,TGCGCCAGCAGCTTAGAGACAGGGGGCAACGGCTACACCTTC
-,TRBV4-1,TRBJ2-7,TRBD2,CASSPGLALYEQYF,TGCGCCAGCAGCCCCGGACTAGCACTATACGAGCAGTACTTC
once,TRBV25-1,TRBJ1-2,-,CASSEYGTAYYGYTF,TGTGCCAGCAGTGAATATGGGACGGCTTACTATGGCTACACCTTC
-,TRBV6-5,TRBJ2-7,-,CASSLRGRGRLEQYF,TGTGCCAGCAGTTTGCGGGGACGGGGCCGGTTGGAGCAGTACTTC
-,TRBV2,TRBJ2-1,TRBD1,CASSETPGQVAYNEQFF,TGTGCCAGCAGTGAAACTCCGGGACAGGTCGCCTACAATGAGCAGTTCTTC
-,TRBV4-3,TRBJ2-2,-,CASSHPGGSAGELFF,TGCGCCAGCAGCCACCCCGGGGGTTCGGCCGGGGAGCTGTTTTTT
-,TRBV4-1,TRBJ2-3,-,CAFGSTDTQYF,TGCGCCTTTGGTAGCACAGATACGCAGTATTTT
-,TRBV9,TRBJ2-3,-,CASSSHFTDTQYF,TGTGCCAGCAGCTCACACTTCACAGATACGCAGTATTTT
-,TRBV14,TRBJ2-7,TRBD1,CASSQDRTGAREQYF,TGTGCCAGCAGCCAGGACCGGACAGGGGCCCGCGAGCAGTACTTC
-,TRBV7-9,TRBJ1-1,-,CASSPPGGVNTEAFF,TGTGCCAGCAGCCCCCCTGGGGGGGTGAACACTGAAGCTTTCTTT
-,TRBV6-1,TRBJ2-4,TRBD2,CASSGGTSGSGGRIQYF,TGTGCCAGCAGTGGGGGGACTAGCGGGTCTGGGGGGAGGATTCAGTACTTC
-,TRBV29-1,TRBJ2-7,TRBD2,CSAIHGTSGYEQYF,TGCAGCGCAATTCACGGGACTAGCGGGTACGAGCAGTACTTC
-,TRBV7-9,TRBJ1-1,-,CASSLVAGPGEAFF,TGTGCCAGCAGCTTAGTTGCAGGACCTGGTGAAGCTTTCTTT
-,TRBV9,TRBJ2-2,TRBD2,CASSVAGGRSGELFF,TGTGCCAGCAGCGTAGCGGGGGGGCGATCCGGGGAGCTGTTTTTT
-,TRBV27,TRBJ2-5,-,CASSLGTYQETQYF,TGTGCCAGCAGTTTAGGGACGTACCAAGAGACCCAGTACTTC
-,TRBV4-2,TRBJ2-3,TRBD2,CASSQTSGGALSDTQYF,TGTGCCAGCAGCCAAACTAGCGGGGGGGCTTTATCAGATACGCAGTATTTT
-,TRBV7-9,TRBJ1-5,TRBD1,CASSPPDRGNNQPQHF,TGTGCCAGCAGCCCACCCGACAGGGGGAACAATCAGCCCCAGCATTTT
-,TRBV9,TRBJ2-7,-,CASSVAGSSSYEQYF,TGTGCCAGCAGCGTAGCTGGGTCTAGCTCCTACGAGCAGTACTTC
once,TRBV4-3,TRBJ2-1,TRBD2,CASSPTSGGPEQFF,TGCGCCAGCAGCCCAACTAGCGGGGGGCCAGAGCAGTTCTTC
-,TRBV25-1,TRBJ2-1,-,CASSGYWGDEQFF,TGTGCCAGCAGTGGATACTGGGGGGATGAGCAGTTCTTC
-,TRBV13,TRBJ1-5,TRBD1,CASSPGGGSNQPQHF,TGTGCCAGCAGCCCAGGGGGAGGCAGCAATCAGCCCCAGCATTTT
-,TRBV5-8,TRBJ2-7,-,CASSLREAFEQYF,TGTGCCAGCAGCTTGAGGGAGGCGTTCGAGCAGTACTTC
-,TRBV5-3,TRBJ2-7,-,CARSQTDEQYF,TGTGCCAGAAGCCAAACAGACGAGCAGTACTTC
-,TRBV12-2,TRBJ1-4,-,CASRLGLSGEGGKLFF,TGTGCAAGTCGCTTAGGGTTGTCGGGCGAAGGAGGAAAACTGTTTTTT
few,TRBV30,TRBJ1-1,-,CAWSVGIKNTEAFF,TGTGCCTGGAGTGTTGGCATAAAGAACACTGAAGCTTTCTTT
-,TRBV6-5,TRBJ1-1,-,CASREDGTPEAFF,TGTGCCAGCAGGGAGGACGGCACTCCAGAAGCTTTCTTT
-,TRBV19,TRBJ1-1,-,CASSPGRIEAFF,TGTGCCAGTAGTCCAGGACGGATTGAAGCTTTCTTT
-,TRBV6-5,TRBJ2-3,TRBD1,CASSPGTGGTDTQYF,TGTGCCAGCAGCCCCGGGACAGGGGGAACAGATACGCAGTATTTT
-,TRBV7-9,TRBJ2-3,-,CASSRSPDTQYF,TGTGCCAGCAGCCGTAGCCCCGATACGCAGTATTTT
-,TRBV30,TRBJ2-7,TRBD2,CAWSGLAGVNEQYF,TGTGCCTGGAGTGGTCTAGCGGGGGTAAACGAGCAGTACTTC
-,TRBV2,TRBJ2-7,TRBD2,CANPQPGLDSYEQYF,TGTGCCAACCCACAACCGGGACTAGACTCCTACGAGCAGTACTTC
-,TRBV6-5,TRBJ1-4,-,CASTPLGMNEKLFF,TGTGCCAGCACCCCGTTGGGCATGAATGAAAAACTGTTTTTT
-,TRBV9,TRBJ1-4,-,CASSEGPEGGEKLFF,TGTGCCAGCAGCGAGGGGCCGGAAGGTGGGGAAAAACTGTTTTTT
-,TRBV5-1,TRBJ1-1,TRBD1,CASSSTGQGTEAFF,TGCGCCAGCAGCTCTACGGGACAGGGCACTGAAGCTTTCTTT
-,TRBV2,TRBJ1-1,-,CASSDENTEAFF,TGTGCCAGCAGTGACGAGAACACTGAAGCTTTCTTT
-,TRBV7-6,TRBJ2-3,-,CASSLDIAADTQYF,TGTGCCAGCAGCTTAGATATAGCGGCAGATACGCAGTATTTT
-,TRBV18,TRBJ1-4,-,CASSPPKMLRTNEKLFF,TGTGCCAGCTCACCACCGAAAATGCTTCGGACTAATGAAAAACTGTTTTTT
-,TRBV28,TRBJ2-7,TRBD2,CASSLTPGGSSYEQYF,TGTGCCAGCAGTTTAACCCCCGGGGGGAGCTCCTACGAGCAGTACTTC
-,TRBV19,TRBJ2-1,-,CASSIDLPNEQFF,TGTGCCAGTAGTATAGATCTCCCGAATGAGCAGTTCTTC
-,TRBV7-9,TRBJ2-5,TRBD2,CASSRGGETQYF,TGTGCCAGCAGCCGGGGGGGAGAGACCCAGTACTTC
-,TRBV15,TRBJ1-3,-,CATSRDQEGSGNTIYF,TGTGCCACCAGCAGAGATCAGGAGGGCTCTGGAAACACCATATATTTT
-,TRBV7-9,TRBJ1-1,-,CASSLVSLNTEAFF,TGTGCCAGCAGCTTAGTATCACTGAACACTGAAGCTTTCTTT
-,TRBV15,TRBJ2-7,TRBD2,CATSGRLAGAPYEQYF,TGTGCCACCAGCGGAAGACTAGCGGGGGCCCCCTACGAGCAGTACTTC
-,TRBV5-5,TRBJ2-7,-,CASSSVATGGAYEQYF,TGTGCCAGCAGCTCGGTCGCTACAGGGGGGGCCTACGAGCAGTACTTC
-,TRBV9,TRBJ2-5,TRBD2,CASGTIQETQYF,TGTGCCTCCGGGACTATCCAAGAGACCCAGTACTTC
-,TRBV25-1,TRBJ1-4,-,CASSESWGARVFF,TGTGCCAGCAGTGAATCCTGGGGGGCGCGGGTGTTTTTT
once,TRBV2,TRBJ2-3,-,CASSEWAGHTDTQYF,TGTGCCAGCAGTGAATGGGCCGGGCACACAGATACGCAGTATTTT
-,TRBV4-1,TRBJ2-5,TRBD2,CASSQVGVGGGAQETQYF,TGCGCCAGCAGCCAAGTAGGAGTTGGCGGGGGGGCCCAAGAGACCCAGTACTTC
-,TRBV6-5,TRBJ1-5,TRBD1,CASSYSPAGGQPQHF,TGTGCCAGCAGTTACTCTCCGGCAGGGGGGCAGCCCCAGCATTTT
-,TRBV9,TRBJ2-7,-,CASSPGVGRTYEQYF,TGTGCCAGCAGCCCCGGGGTAGGTAGGACCTACGAGCAGTACTTC
-,TRBV4-3,TRBJ1-5,-,CASSQDRGSNQPQHF,TGCGCCAGCAGCCAAGATCGGGGGAGCAATCAGCCCCAGCATTTT
-,TRBV11-2,TRBJ1-2,-,CASSPLFRGYTF,TGTGCCAGCAGCCCATTGTTTCGTGGCTACACCTTC
-,TRBV2,TRBJ1-1,-,CASSEGRVHTEAFF,TGTGCCAGCAGTGAGGGCAGGGTACATACTGAAGCTTTCTTT
-,TRBV27,TRBJ1-2,-,CASSFIQGGGGYTF,TGTGCCAGCAGTTTCATTCAGGGAGGGGGTGGCTACACCTTC
-,TRBV5-6,TRBJ1-1,TRBD1,CASSLIQGEIAEAFF,TGTGCCAGCAGCTTGATCCAGGGGGAGATAGCTGAAGCTTTCTTT
-,TRBV14,TRBJ2-1,-,CASSHIPYNEQFF,TGTGCCAGCAGCCATATCCCTTACAATGAGCAGTTCTTC
-,TRBV9,TRBJ1-4,-,CASSVGATNEKLFF,TGTGCCAGCAGCGTGGGCGCAACTAATGAAAAACTGTTTTTT